Below are 28 T cell receptor beta chains sequenced from a single sample in a study of blood T cell repertoires in COVID-19. Produced via immunoSEQ multiplex PCR; TCRdb's table is partial and in-frame only. The table lists 65,000 to 70,000 clones, around 85% of them singletons, with over 1.1% in the top ten. The sample was peripheral blood. The source is a woman aged 55-70 years with acute or convalescent COVID-19.

The chain combines TRBV7-2 with TRBJ2-7; D is perhaps TRBD1 (6 bases). The CDR3 is 16 amino acids. V was cut by 4 bases and J by 2 bases, with 18 bases left in between. The germline gives CDR1 SGHTA, CDR2 FQGNSA. The CDR3 loop is CASSSQYGRGTYEQYF. Here the CDR3 DNA reads TGTGCCAGCAGCTCCCAGTACGGCAGGGGAACCTACGAGCAGTACTTC.

The chain has TRBV18 and TRBJ2-5; TRBD2 agrees at 12 bases. With V trimmed by 1 base and J by 2 bases, 14 bases remained unmatched. The CDR3 consists of 20 residues. CDR1 KGHSH and CDR2 LQKENI come from the germline V gene. CDR3 residues: CASSPRTLPTSGGRQETQYF. CDR3 nucleotides: TGTGCCAGCTCACCACGAACTCTCCCAACTAGCGGGGGGAGGCAAGAGACCCAGTACTTC. The variable domain in full, with the rest retrieved from reference TRBV18 and TRBJ2-5, is NAGVMQNPRHLVRRRGQEARLRCSPMKGHSHVYWYRQLPEEGLKFMVYLQKENIIDESGMPKERFSAEFPKEGPSILRIQQVVRGDSAAYFCASSPRTLPTSGGRQETQYFGPGTRLLVL.

The chain has TRBV18 and TRBJ2-7, with D perhaps matching TRBD1 (5 bases). This CDR3 spans 15 amino acids. In germline, CDR1 is KGHSH, CDR2 LQKENI. The V gene lost 6 bases and the J gene lost 3 bases, with 18 bases spanning the gap. The CDR3: CASSPQTDSSYEQYF. In DNA form, the CDR3 reads TGTGCCAGCTCGCCCCAGACTGACAGTAGCTACGAGCAGTACTTC.

The chain links TRBV5-1 to TRBJ2-3; 8 bases map to TRBD2. V was pared by 4 bases and J by 5 bases, with 6 bases of the junction left unmatched. The CDR3 covers 14 residues. Germline-derived CDR1 and CDR2 are SGHRS and YFSETQ. CDR3 protein: CASSPGGGRDTQYF. The DNA for the CDR3 is TGCGCCAGCAGCCCCGGGGGGGGAAGAGATACGCAGTATTTT.

The genes are TRBV3-1 (or the pseudogene TRBV3-2) and TRBJ1-1; 8 positions match TRBD1. This CDR3 contains 13 residues. The ends lost 4 bases at V and 4 bases at J; junction bases unmatched: 2. CDR1 LGHDT and CDR2 YNNKEL come from the germline V gene (reference sequence). Here the CDR3 reads CASSRTGGTEAFF. The CDR3 DNA follows: TGTGCCAGCAGCCGCACAGGGGGCACTGAAGCTTTCTTT.

The V gene is TRBV21-1, the J gene TRBJ1-1; whether TRBD1, the table's D call, matches the DNA was not checked. TRBV21-1 represents a pseudogene. The CDR3 extends over 14 amino acids. The CDR3 DNA is TGTGCCAGCAGCAACGCAGGGATGAACACTGAAGCTTTCTTT. It translates to CASSNAGMNTEAFF.

The V gene is TRBV28, the J gene TRBJ1-5; no firm D call. CDR3 length equals 14 residues. V was shortened by 7 bases and J by 0 bases, with 10 bases between the two germline ends. The germline CDR1 and CDR2 sequences are MDHEN and SYDVKM. The CDR3 DNA reads TGTGCCAGCACCCCCGTTTATAGCAATCAGCCCCAGCATTTT. This sequence encodes CASTPVYSNQPQHF.

The J gene is TRBJ1-4, the V gene TRBV5-1; 8 positions agree with TRBD1. This CDR3 has 16 residues. The germline V gene has CDR1 SGHRS and CDR2 YFSETQ. The V segment lost 4 bases and the J segment 3 bases; nucleotides outside the gene matches: 8. CDR3 sequence: CASSGGQGVANEKLFF. DNA for the CDR3: TGCGCCAGCAGCGGAGGACAGGGCGTAGCTAATGAAAAACTGTTTTTT.

V and J are TRBV18 and TRBJ2-4; 8 bases are shared with TRBD2. The CDR3 loop spans 15 amino acids. Looked up from germline, CDR1 is KGHSH and CDR2 is LQKENI. The V and J ends lost 0 bases and 3 bases, in that order; junction bases with no gene match: 1. CDR3 protein: CASSPPTSGKNIQYF. CDR3 sequence (DNA): TGTGCCAGCTCACCACCAACTAGCGGCAAAAACATTCAGTACTTC.

V and J are TRBV2 and TRBJ1-5; D gene unclear. Trimming stripped 4 bases from V and 4 bases from J, with 11 bases between. This CDR3 spans 14 amino acids. CDR1 and CDR2 from the germline V gene are SNHLY and FYNNEI. CDR3 amino acids: CASSGARGNQPQHF. The CDR3 DNA reads TGTGCCAGCAGTGGAGCTCGAGGGAATCAGCCCCAGCATTTT.

The V and J genes are TRBV28 and TRBJ2-2; TRBD1 is a possible D gene (6 bases). This CDR3 is 17 amino acids long. Germline lookup yields CDR1 MDHEN and CDR2 SYDVKM. Trimming took off 6 bases at V and 6 bases at J, with 23 bases between the two ends. The CDR3, as DNA: TGTGCCAGCAGGGGTCTGGGGACAAGACTGAGGGCCGGGGAGCTGTTTTTT. It specifies CASRGLGTRLRAGELFF.

This clone was seen only once. The chain joins TRBV24-1 to TRBJ1-1; maybe TRBD1 (5 bases). The ends were cut back, 6 bases at V and 0 bases at J, with 7 bases in the middle. Germline CDR1 reads KGHDR; CDR2 reads SFDVKD. The CDR3 length is 13 residues. The CDR3 nucleotides read TGTGCCACCAGTAAAGGGGTGAACACTGAAGCTTTCTTT. This gives the protein CATSKGVNTEAFF.

This clone appeared once. The V and J genes are TRBV30 and TRBJ2-4; the D gene is possibly TRBD2 (6 bases). This CDR3 contains 14 residues. Germline loops: CDR1 GTSNPN, CDR2 SVGIG (reference sequence). Trimming shortened V by 5 bases and J by 0 bases, and 11 bases separated the two germline ends. CDR3 sequence reads: CAWEYGGAKNIQYF. CDR3 in DNA: TGTGCCTGGGAGTACGGGGGAGCCAAAAACATTCAGTACTTC.

The V gene is TRBV6-9, the J gene TRBJ1-5, with D perhaps TRBD1 (6 bases). Between the trimmed V and J ends, which lost 2 bases and 0 bases, there was a span of 14 bases. The germline V gene encodes CDR1 MNHGY and CDR2 SVAAGI. The CDR3 is 17 amino acids. The CDR3 region is CASSYRAGENSNQPQHF. CDR3 nucleotide sequence: TGTGCCAGCAGTTATAGGGCAGGGGAGAATAGCAATCAGCCCCAGCATTTT.

This chain joins TRBV6-2 or TRBV6-3 and TRBJ1-1; D is possibly TRBD1 (6 bases). The CDR3 totals 16 residues. Germline V gene sequence: CDR1 MNHEY, CDR2 SVGEGT. Trimming left V 4 bases short and J 0 bases short, with 15 bases between. The DNA for the CDR3 is TGTGCCAGCAGTTCGGTAGGAGGACAGATGAACACTGAAGCTTTCTTT. Translating gives CASSSVGGQMNTEAFF.

This chain uses TRBV4-1 with TRBJ1-2; 11 nucleotides match TRBD1. Germline V gene sequence: CDR1 MGHRA, CDR2 YSYEKL. The length of the CDR3 is 17 residues. The junction had 11 bases not matched to a gene; V was cut back by 4 bases and J by 4 bases. This chain's CDR3 is CASSPAVGQGASYGYTF. The CDR3 DNA reads as TGCGCCAGCAGCCCCGCCGTTGGACAGGGGGCGAGCTATGGCTACACCTTC.

The chain recombines TRBV30 with TRBJ2-7, with TRBD1 matching 10 bases. The CDR3 contains 14 residues. Germline loops: CDR1 GTSNPN, CDR2 SVGIG (reference sequence). The junction had 6 bases not matched to a gene; V was cut back by 3 bases and J by 4 bases. CDR3 amino acids: CAWSMTGGLYEQYF. As DNA, the CDR3 is TGTGCCTGGAGCATGACAGGGGGCCTTTACGAGCAGTACTTC.

CDR3 amino acids: CASSLSHQGNSPLHF. DNA for the CDR3: TGTGCCAGCAGTTTATCCCACCAGGGGAATTCACCCCTCCACTTT. The chain employs TRBV28 and TRBJ1-6, with D possibly TRBD1 on 6 matching bases. Germline lookup yields CDR1 MDHEN and CDR2 SYDVKM. Trimming cost V 1 base and J 7 bases, with 11 bases left between them. The CDR3 consists of 15 residues.

V is TRBV18 and J is TRBJ1-4, with D possibly being TRBD1 (5 bases). The V gene's germline CDR1 is KGHSH and CDR2 LQKENI. V lost 4 bases, J lost 4 bases, and 10 bases lay in between. The CDR3 contains 14 residues. This CDR3 reads CASSRGTLNEKLFF. CDR3 nucleotide sequence: TGTGCCAGCTCACGCGGGACCCTTAATGAAAAACTGTTTTTT.

This clone has just one count. The rearrangement joins TRBV30 to TRBJ2-5, with a tentative D call TRBD2 (5 bases). V shed 0 bases and J shed 7 bases, with 12 bases lying between them. Germline V gives CDR1 GTSNPN, CDR2 SVGIG (reference sequence). The CDR3 has 13 amino acids. CDR3: CAWSVPGLGTQYF. CDR3 sequence (DNA): TGTGCCTGGAGTGTACCGGGGTTAGGGACCCAGTACTTC.

V gene TRBV2 combines with J gene TRBJ2-7; 9 nucleotides line up with TRBD2. Per germline, CDR1 SNHLY and CDR2 FYNNEI. J lost 3 bases, V lost 5 bases, and 14 bases had no gene match. This CDR3 is built from 17 residues. The CDR3 spells CASSFFRLADAVYEQYF. The CDR3, as DNA: TGTGCCAGCAGTTTTTTCCGACTAGCGGACGCCGTCTACGAGCAGTACTTC. Complete variable domain (other parts from reference TRBV2 and TRBJ2-7): EPEVTQTPSHQVTQMGQEVILRCVPISNHLYFYWYRQILGQKVEFLVSFYNNEISEKSEIFDDQFSVERPDGSNFTLKIRSTKLEDSAMYFCASSFFRLADAVYEQYFGPGTRLTVT.

The chain recombines TRBV10-3 with TRBJ1-2, with D unclear. The CDR3 runs 12 residues. Germline V gene data show CDR1 as ENHRY and CDR2 as SYGVKD. Trimming took 2 bases from V and 8 from J, leaving 9 bases between them. CDR3 bases: TGTGCCATCAGTGAGGGCCTTTGGGGCTACACCTTC. It specifies CAISEGLWGYTF.

V usage is TRBV11-2 and J usage is TRBJ1-6, with TRBD1 as a possible D gene (5 bases). The length of the CDR3 is 16 residues. Trimming took off 3 bases at V and 5 bases at J, with 14 bases between the two ends. CDR1 and CDR2 from the germline V gene are SGHAT and FQNNGV. CDR3 DNA sequence: TGTGCCAGCAGCTTGCATTTACAGGAGAATAATTCACCCCTCCACTTT. Amino acids: CASSLHLQENNSPLHF. The full variable domain, with the rest looked up from reference TRBV11-2 and TRBJ1-6, is EAGVAQSPRYKIIEKRQSVAFWCNPISGHATLYWYQQILGQGPKLLIQFQNNGVVDDSQLPKDRFSAERLKGVDSTLKIQPAKLEDSAVYLCASSLHLQENNSPLHFGNGTRLTVT.

The chain couples TRBV2 to TRBJ2-5; 11 bases fit TRBD1. The CDR3 spans 15 residues. Germline V gene data show CDR1 as SNHLY and CDR2 as FYNNEI. The junction had 8 bases not matched to a gene; V was cut back by 7 bases and J by 4 bases. The CDR3 sequence: CASTAGQGASETQYF. In nucleotides, the CDR3 is TGTGCCAGCACAGCTGGACAGGGGGCATCAGAGACCCAGTACTTC.

A few counts support this clone. V gene TRBV5-1 combines with J gene TRBJ2-7; D gene uncertain. CDR1 is SGHRS, CDR2 YFSETQ, per germline. CDR3 length: 14 amino acids. Between the trimmed V and J ends, which lost 0 bases and 5 bases, there was a span of 12 bases. The CDR3, as DNA: TGCGCCAGCAGCTTGGTTCAGTGGTCCGACGAGCAGTACTTC. Its protein product is CASSLVQWSDEQYF.

The chain couples TRBV7-6 to TRBJ1-6; maybe TRBD1 (6 bases). Per germline, CDR1 SGHVS and CDR2 FNYEAQ. V shed 4 bases and J shed 7 bases, with 14 bases lying between them. The CDR3 sequence is 15 residues long. The CDR3 coding sequence is TGTGCCAGCAGCTCGACAGGAATTGGGAATTCACCCCTCCACTTT. Translation gives CASSSTGIGNSPLHF.

The V gene is TRBV3-1 (or the pseudogene TRBV3-2), the J gene TRBJ2-1; 7 nucleotides agree with TRBD1. V shed 2 bases and J 0 bases; nucleotides not matched to a gene: 4. Germline CDR1 reads LGHDT; CDR2 reads YNNKEL (reference sequence). This CDR3 region has 16 residues. In DNA form, the CDR3 reads TGTGCCAGCAGCCAAACAGGGGTGAGCTCCTACAATGAGCAGTTCTTC. It encodes CASSQTGVSSYNEQFF.

The rearrangement joins TRBV19 to TRBJ1-2; 10 positions agree with TRBD1. With V trimmed by 6 bases and J by 6 bases, 7 bases remained unmatched. Germline V CDR1 and CDR2: LNHDA, SQIVND (reference sequence). The CDR3 has 14 residues. DNA of the CDR3: TGTGCCAGTAGCCGGGACAGGGGAGGAAATGGCTACACCTTC. It encodes CASSRDRGGNGYTF.